The 11 T cell receptor beta chains reported below all come from one sample, sequenced in a study of T cell responses to AZD1222 COVID-19 vaccine. Assay: immunoSEQ multiplex PCR; the TCRdb copy retains only in-frame clones and omits some. The top ten clones hold about 1.5% of a sample with under 150,000 clones, roughly 90% of them seen once. The sample here was peripheral blood, taken 28 days after the second AZD1222 dose. These receptors were obtained from an adult who received the AZD1222 COVID-19 vaccine.

CDR3 region: CASSLVKNTEAFF. CDR3 nucleotide sequence: TGTGCCAGCAGCTTGGTAAAGAACACTGAAGCTTTCTTT. The chain recombines TRBV5-5 with TRBJ1-1; D remains ambiguous. Between the trimmed V and J ends, which lost 0 bases and 1 base, there was a span of 4 bases. This CDR3 contains 13 residues. Germline V gene sequence: CDR1 SGHKS, CDR2 YYEKEE (reference sequence).

This rearrangement joins TRBV4-1 to TRBJ1-4; TRBD1 matches at 12 bases. The length of the CDR3 is 19 residues. The trim removed 4 bases at V and 8 bases at J, leaving 17 bases unmatched. Germline assignment: CDR1 MGHRA and CDR2 YSYEKL. DNA of the CDR3: TGCGCCAGCAGCCTTAAGCCTCTTTTGGGACAGGGGGCGCAGGAAAAACTGTTTTTT. Its protein product is CASSLKPLLGQGAQEKLFF.

This sequence joins TRBV15 and TRBJ1-3; possible D gene TRBD1, 5 bases. Germline assignment: CDR1 LNHNV and CDR2 YYDKDF (reference sequence). V was shortened by 9 bases and J by 0 bases, with 9 bases between the two germline ends. CDR3 size: 13 residues. The CDR3 region has the DNA TGTGCCACACAGGTACCCTCTGGAAACACCATATATTTT. Its translation is CATQVPSGNTIYF.

For the CDR3, the DNA is TGTGCCAGTAGCCCAGACAGGGGTGTCTGGGAAAAACTGTTTTTT. Amino acid sequence: CASSPDRGVWEKLFF. The chain joins TRBV19 to TRBJ1-4, with 8 bases that match TRBD1. CDR3 length equals 15 residues. Trimming took 6 bases from V and 8 from J; bases not matched to a gene: 11. CDR1 is LNHDA, CDR2 SQIVND, per germline (reference sequence).

The chain carries TRBV11-1 and TRBJ2-3; TRBD1 or TRBD2 may be the D gene (5 bases each). Germline assignment: CDR1 SGHAT and CDR2 FQDESV (reference sequence). V shed 6 bases and J shed 1 base, with 5 bases lying between them. CDR3 length: 12 amino acids. The CDR3 sequence is CASRGGTDTQYF. Here the CDR3 DNA reads TGTGCCAGCAGGGGGGGCACAGATACGCAGTATTTT.

The rearrangement uses TRBV5-8 and TRBJ1-2, with D perhaps matching TRBD1 (5 bases). The germline V gene has CDR1 SGHTS and CDR2 YDEGEE. CDR3 length equals 15 residues. With 1 base removed from V and 7 bases from J, the gap between germline ends came to 17 bases. The CDR3 region is CASSLLEGRASGYTF. The CDR3 DNA follows: TGTGCCAGCAGCTTGTTAGAGGGCAGGGCTAGTGGCTACACCTTC.

The J gene is TRBJ1-3, the V gene TRBV25-1; D is undetermined. This CDR3 comprises 14 residues. The germline V gene encodes CDR1 MGHDK and CDR2 SYGVNS. Trimming cost V 1 base and J 5 bases, with 9 bases left between them. The CDR3 DNA follows: TGTGCCAGCAGTGAATTGTCAGCCCGAAACACCATATATTTT. As protein: CASSELSARNTIYF.

The genes are TRBV6-1 and TRBJ2-6; D possibly corresponds to TRBD1 (6 bases). CDR1 is MNHNS and CDR2 is SASEGT in the germline V gene. CDR3 size: 18 residues. V was trimmed by 3 bases and J by 0 bases, leaving 15 bases between them. In DNA, the CDR3 is TGTGCCAGCAGTGAGGACAGCCTAACTTTCTCTGGGGCCAACGTCCTGACTTTC. The encoded protein is CASSEDSLTFSGANVLTF.

V gene TRBV5-6 combines with J gene TRBJ2-2; D not certain. Trimming pared 0 bases from V and 7 bases from J, leaving 4 bases between. This CDR3 is built from 12 residues. Germline CDR1 reads SGHDT; CDR2 reads YYEEEE. This CDR3 is CASSLGFGELFF. In nucleotides, the CDR3 is TGTGCCAGCAGCTTGGGATTCGGGGAGCTGTTTTTT. Complete variable domain (other parts from reference TRBV5-6 and TRBJ2-2): DAGVTQSPTHLIKTRGQQVTLRCSPKSGHDTVSWYQQALGQGPQFIFQYYEEEERQRGNFPDRFSGHQFPNYSSELNVNALLLGDSALYLCASSLGFGELFFGEGSRLTVL.

This clone was observed a few times. V is TRBV7-2 and J is TRBJ1-5, with D possibly being TRBD1 (5 bases). Germline values: CDR1 SGHTA, CDR2 FQGNSA. This CDR3 is 13 amino acids long. Here the CDR3 DNA reads TGTGCTACCGGGGCGACTGGCAATCAGCCCCAGCATTTT. Translated: CATGATGNQPQHF. The full variable domain, in which reference TRBV7-2 and TRBJ1-5 provide the parts outside the CDR3, is GAGVSQSPSNKVTEKGKDVELRCDPISGHTALYWYRQSLGQGLEFLIYFQGNSAPDKSGLPSDRFSAERTGGSVSTLTIQRTQQEDSAVYLCATGATGNQPQHFGDGTRLSIL.

The J gene is TRBJ2-1, the V gene TRBV24-1, with 15 bases matching TRBD2. Losses at the gene ends were 4 bases for V and 0 bases for J; bases not matched to a gene: 9. There are 20 residues in the CDR3. Germline V gene sequence: CDR1 KGHDR, CDR2 SFDVKD. As DNA, the CDR3 is TGTGCCACCAGTGACCTACCCGGGACTAGCGGGGGGAGCTCCTACAATGAGCAGTTCTTC. Translated: CATSDLPGTSGGSSYNEQFF.